The T cell receptor beta chain described here comes from a study of siplizumab effects on memory and regulatory T cells. Worth noting for this clone: Its antigen remains unknown.

Clones were sequenced by immunoSEQ multiplex PCR, and TCRdb holds only the in-frame ones, with some missing. This table holds under 130,000 clones, approximately 94% found once. General observations from the study: Greater diversity than memory cells seemed evident in naive T cells, which also appeared to be major alloresponse contributors. Memory cells that were CD4+ and unstimulated gave rise to alloreactive sequences, which siplizumab significantly reduced.

The CDR3 has 14 residues. Germline CDR1 reads MNHEY; CDR2 reads SVGAGI. Germline trimming cut 6 bases from V and 7 bases from J; bases unmatched to any gene: 10. This chain joins TRBV6-5 and TRBJ2-7; 9 bases are a match to TRBD2. What was sequenced was CD4+ T cells sorted from blood. The clonotype was recovered from a human donor in good health. CDR3 sequence reads: CASSLERGVGEQYF. The CDR3 DNA reads as TGTGCCAGCAGCTTGGAGCGGGGGGTCGGAGAGCAGTACTTC.